These 27 T cell receptor beta chains originate from one sample sequenced in a study of cytomegalovirus exposure and HLA in healthy donors. PCR amplification relied on 60 Vbeta primers (plus 13 Jbeta primers). Generated by immunoSEQ multiplex PCR, the TCRdb table keeps only in-frame clones and is missing some. The table has 140,000 to 150,000 clones, around 78% seen once. Sequenced material: PBMCs. Every receptor here comes from a woman between 18 and 30 years old in good health and CMV-seropositive.

This clone was detected only a few times. The rearrangement uses TRBV10-3 and TRBJ1-6, with TRBD1 as a possible D gene (5 bases). Trimming removed 4 bases from V and 7 bases from J, with 20 bases in between. The germline gives CDR1 ENHRY, CDR2 SYGVKD. The CDR3 spans 17 residues. For the CDR3, the DNA is TGTGCCATCAGTGTTCTTGACTTGCGGGACGGGAATTCACCCCTCCACTTT. The encoded protein is CAISVLDLRDGNSPLHF.

The chain uses TRBV11-2 and TRBJ2-7, with 9 bases aligning to TRBD1. J gave up 3 bases and V 5 bases, and 2 bases lay outside the gene matches. Germline V gives CDR1 SGHAT, CDR2 FQNNGV. CDR3 length: 13 residues. CDR3 DNA: TGTGCCAGCAGCCGGGACAGGGTCTACGAGCAGTACTTC. Its protein product is CASSRDRVYEQYF.

The J gene is TRBJ2-1, the V gene TRBV19, with 10 bases aligning to TRBD1. V gave up 6 bases and J gave up 5 bases; unmatched junction bases: 13. CDR3 size: 17 residues. CDR1 and CDR2 (germline): LNHDA, SQIVND (reference sequence). CDR3: CASRDRGGKAGHNEQFF. The CDR3 DNA sequence: TGTGCCAGTAGGGACAGGGGGGGAAAAGCGGGGCACAATGAGCAGTTCTTC.

This chain uses TRBV5-1 with TRBJ2-3; 10 bases match TRBD2. The germline CDR1 and CDR2 sequences are SGHRS and YFSETQ. The CDR3 is 17 residues long. After removal of 4 bases from V and 0 bases from J, the junction contained 8 bases not matched to a gene. The CDR3 protein is CASSPRGLAYSTDTQYF. The CDR3 DNA is TGCGCCAGCAGCCCCCGGGGACTAGCGTATAGCACAGATACGCAGTATTTT. Full variable domain (remainder filled in from reference TRBV5-1 and TRBJ2-3): KAGVTQTPRYLIKTRGQQVTLSCSPISGHRSVSWYQQTPGQGLQFLFEYFSETQRNKGNFPGRFSGRQFSNSRSEMNVSTLELGDSALYLCASSPRGLAYSTDTQYFGPGTRLTVL.

The chain joins TRBV6-1 to TRBJ2-5, with TRBD2 matching 9 bases. CDR1 and CDR2 (germline): MNHNS, SASEGT. With V trimmed by 4 bases and J by 1 base, 13 bases remained unmatched. This CDR3 has 18 amino acids. The CDR3 nucleotides are TGTGCCAGCAGTGGGGCCCTAGCGGGGAAACTTGGCCAAGAGACCCAGTACTTC. Its protein is CASSGALAGKLGQETQYF.

The V gene is TRBV5-1, the J gene TRBJ2-1; 12 bases align to TRBD2. Germline V gives CDR1 SGHRS, CDR2 YFSETQ. V trimming: 0 bases; J trimming: 6 bases; junction bases outside the gene matches: 1. This CDR3 region has 15 residues. For the CDR3, the DNA is TGCGCCAGCAGCTTGGGGACTAGCGGGGTCAATGAGCAGTTCTTC. It specifies CASSLGTSGVNEQFF. The full variable domain, completed using reference TRBV5-1 and TRBJ2-1, is KAGVTQTPRYLIKTRGQQVTLSCSPISGHRSVSWYQQTPGQGLQFLFEYFSETQRNKGNFPGRFSGRQFSNSRSEMNVSTLELGDSALYLCASSLGTSGVNEQFFGPGTRLTVL.

This clone occurred once. The chain is built from TRBV9 and TRBJ2-2, with D maybe TRBD2 (6 bases). Germline CDR1 SGDLS, CDR2 YYNGEE. Trimming took off 0 bases at V and 1 base at J, with 7 bases between the two ends. CDR3 length: 15 amino acids. The CDR3 spells CASSVVGGNTGELFF. CDR3 DNA: TGTGCCAGCAGCGTAGTGGGGGGGAACACCGGGGAGCTGTTTTTT. Together with reference TRBV9 and TRBJ2-2, the CDR3 gives the full variable domain: DSGVTQTPKHLITATGQRVTLRCSPRSGDLSVYWYQQSLDQGLQFLIQYYNGEERAKGNILERFSAQQFPDLHSELNLSSLELGDSALYFCASSVVGGNTGELFFGEGSRLTVL.

The CDR3 sequence: CASSLSLAFQYEQYF. CDR3 nucleotides: TGTGCCAGCAGTTTATCACTAGCCTTTCAATACGAGCAGTACTTC. V usage is TRBV28 and J usage is TRBJ2-7; possible D gene TRBD2, 6 bases. The V end was cut by 1 base, the J end by 4 bases, with 14 bases between. The germline gives CDR1 MDHEN, CDR2 SYDVKM. The CDR3 runs 15 residues.

J is TRBJ1-3 and V is TRBV23-1, with 7 positions matching TRBD1. TRBV23-1 is reported as an ORF; its role is uncertain. The CDR3 runs 14 residues. J gave up 2 bases and V 8 bases, and 6 bases lay outside the gene matches. The CDR3: CASGPDRAGNTIYF. The CDR3 DNA is TGCGCCAGCGGACCAGACAGGGCTGGAAACACCATATATTTT.

The chain is built from TRBV5-1 and TRBJ2-3; TRBD1 matches at 8 bases. V lost 7 bases and J lost 4; bases outside the gene matches: 8. The CDR3 spans 14 residues. Germline V CDR1 and CDR2: SGHRS, YFSETQ. The CDR3 bases are TGCGCCAGCTATATGGGACAGGCCTCAGATACGCAGTATTTT. It translates to CASYMGQASDTQYF. Using reference TRBV5-1 and TRBJ2-3 for the parts outside the CDR3, the full variable domain is KAGVTQTPRYLIKTRGQQVTLSCSPISGHRSVSWYQQTPGQGLQFLFEYFSETQRNKGNFPGRFSGRQFSNSRSEMNVSTLELGDSALYLCASYMGQASDTQYFGPGTRLTVL.

This clone is a singleton in its sample. V and J are TRBV19 and TRBJ1-5, with 8 positions matching TRBD1. V was pared by 6 bases and J by 6 bases, with 4 bases of the junction left unmatched. From germline, CDR1 is LNHDA and CDR2 SQIVND (reference sequence). The CDR3 length is 13 residues. The CDR3 here is CASRDRDGQPQHF. The CDR3 nucleotides read TGTGCCAGTAGGGACAGGGACGGTCAGCCCCAGCATTTT.

The chain employs TRBV14 and TRBJ1-1; TRBD1 matches at 8 bases. J lost 0 bases, V lost 4 bases, and 4 bases had no gene match. This CDR3 has 15 residues. Per the germline V gene, CDR1 is SGHDN and CDR2 is FVKESK. In DNA form, the CDR3 reads TGTGCCAGCAGCCTACGGACAGGGATGAACACTGAAGCTTTCTTT. It yields the protein CASSLRTGMNTEAFF.

The V call is TRBV6-1, the J call TRBJ1-2, with D possibly TRBD1 on 5 matching bases. The CDR3 extends over 13 amino acids. The V gene's germline CDR1 is MNHNS and CDR2 SASEGT. V lost 6 bases to trimming and J lost 4 bases, with 12 bases between them. This CDR3 reads CASREGRLYGYTF. For the CDR3, the DNA is TGTGCCAGCAGGGAGGGGCGGCTCTATGGCTACACCTTC.

This clone was counted only a few times. V and J are TRBV25-1 and TRBJ2-5; a possible D gene is TRBD2 (7 bases). The CDR3 totals 16 residues. Trimming cost V 1 base and J 3 bases, with 15 bases left between them. In germline, CDR1 is MGHDK, CDR2 SYGVNS. The CDR3 loop is CASSEWEGGREETQYF. CDR3 DNA: TGTGCCAGCAGTGAATGGGAGGGGGGGCGGGAAGAGACCCAGTACTTC. The full variable domain, with the rest looked up from reference TRBV25-1 and TRBJ2-5, is EADIYQTPRYLVIGTGKKITLECSQTMGHDKMYWYQQDPGMELHLIHYSYGVNSTEKGDLSSESTVSRIRTEHFPLTLESARPSHTSQYLCASSEWEGGREETQYFGPGTRLLVL.

The gene calls are TRBV9 and TRBJ1-6, with 9 bases matching TRBD1. The length of the CDR3 is 18 residues. With 2 bases clipped from V and 7 bases from J, the junction kept 13 bases outside the gene matches. Germline CDR1 reads SGDLS; CDR2 reads YYNGEE. This chain's CDR3 is CASSVAGTGLAPNSPLHF. The CDR3 region has the DNA TGTGCCAGCAGCGTCGCCGGGACAGGGTTGGCGCCCAATTCACCCCTCCACTTT.

This chain links TRBV5-6 with TRBJ2-5; 11 positions agree with TRBD2. Germline trimming cut 9 bases from V and 1 base from J; bases unmatched to any gene: 5. The CDR3 extends over 14 amino acids. The germline gives CDR1 SGHDT, CDR2 YYEEEE. CDR3 DNA: TGTGCCACCTCCCTAGCGGGGGGCCAAGAGACCCAGTACTTC. This gives the protein CATSLAGGQETQYF.

Here the CDR3 DNA reads TGTGCCAGCAGTTACGCGGCAACTAATGAAAAACTGTTTTTT. It codes for CASSYAATNEKLFF. The rearrangement uses TRBV6-5 and TRBJ1-4, with D hard to call. Germline CDR1 MNHEY, CDR2 SVGAGI. The CDR3 covers 14 residues. Trimming removed 2 bases from V and 0 bases from J, with 4 bases in between.

This clone was counted between two and nine times. V and J are TRBV4-1 and TRBJ2-7, with a possible D match to TRBD2 (6 bases). V was cut by 0 bases and J by 3 bases, with 12 bases left in between. The CDR3 has 15 residues. Germline assignment: CDR1 MGHRA and CDR2 YSYEKL. CDR3 coding DNA: TGCGCCAGCAGCCAAGACCCGGGACTGAGCTACGAGCAGTACTTC. Its translation: CASSQDPGLSYEQYF.

This chain links TRBV11-2 with TRBJ2-2; D gene uncertain. In germline, CDR1 is SGHAT, CDR2 FQNNGV. This CDR3 has 16 residues. V was trimmed by 2 bases and J by 2 bases, leaving 12 bases between them. The CDR3 sequence: CASSLMGLLNTGELFF. The CDR3 DNA sequence: TGTGCCAGCAGCTTAATGGGCCTCCTTAACACCGGGGAGCTGTTTTTT.

CDR3 in DNA: TGTGCCAGCAGCCCAATGGAGAGTTCACCCCTCCACTTT. Residues: CASSPMESSPLHF. This chain joins TRBV5-5 and TRBJ1-6; D is ambiguous. CDR1 is SGHKS and CDR2 is YYEKEE in the germline V gene (reference sequence). The CDR3 totals 13 residues. Trimming took 4 bases from V and 9 from J, leaving 11 bases between them.

This chain links TRBV5-8 with TRBJ2-7; a weak D match, TRBD1 (6 bases). This CDR3 is 15 amino acids long. Germline-derived CDR1 and CDR2 are SGHTS and YDEGEE. V was clipped by 4 bases and J by 11 bases, with 25 bases between them. CDR3 coding DNA: TGTGCCAGCAGCCGTACAACAGGGCCGCGGGTGAATAAGTACTTC. Amino acid sequence: CASSRTTGPRVNKYF.

Concerning this clone: The sample has other DNA sequences that encode this CDR3 too. This chain links TRBV5-1 with TRBJ1-1, with TRBD1 identical over 7 bases. Germline assignment: CDR1 SGHRS and CDR2 YFSETQ. The CDR3 sequence is 17 residues long. V was pared by 4 bases and J by 1 base, with 13 bases of the junction left unmatched. Here the CDR3 reads CASSRDRGGVRNTEAFF. DNA for the CDR3: TGCGCCAGCAGCCGGGACAGAGGGGGAGTTAGGAACACTGAAGCTTTCTTT.

The genes are TRBV29-1 and TRBJ2-3, with 8 bases aligning to TRBD1. With 6 bases clipped from V and 2 bases from J, the junction kept 4 bases outside the gene matches. CDR1 SQVTM and CDR2 ANQGSEA come from the germline V gene. The CDR3 runs to 13 residues. This CDR3 is CSVDRGLTDTQYF. The CDR3 region has the DNA TGCAGCGTAGACAGGGGACTCACAGATACGCAGTATTTT.

The rearrangement joins TRBV2 to TRBJ2-5; TRBD2 matches 8 bases. The J call may not be correct, given that the DNA end is closer to TRBJ2-7. Germline CDR1 and CDR2: SNHLY and FYNNEI. The CDR3 extends over 14 amino acids. The CDR3 nucleotides read TGTGCCAGCAATCCGGGGGGGGTGGTGTACGAGCAGTACTTC. The encoded protein is CASNPGGVVYEQYF.

CDR3 nucleotides: TGTGCCAGCCGGCGGGTATTTGGGACTGAAGCTTTCTTT. Protein product: CASRRVFGTEAFF. This chain connects TRBV7-2 to TRBJ1-1; no definite D call. Germline V lookup: CDR1 SGHTA, CDR2 FQGNSA. Trimming stripped 8 bases from V and 5 bases from J, with 15 bases between. This CDR3 has 13 amino acids.

The chain is built from TRBV23-1 and TRBJ2-3, with TRBD1 matching over 8 bases. TRBV23-1 is annotated as an ORF whose role is uncertain. V gave up 4 bases and J gave up 3 bases; unmatched junction bases: 3. The CDR3 loop spans 14 amino acids. CDR3 bases: TGCGCCAGCAGTCCAGGGGGCTGTACAGATACGCAGTATTTT. Amino acids: CASSPGGCTDTQYF.

This clone came up once. The V and J genes are TRBV28 and TRBJ1-5; TRBD1 agrees at 8 bases. The CDR3 is made up of 16 amino acids. Germline assignment: CDR1 MDHEN and CDR2 SYDVKM. V lost 4 bases, J lost 5 bases, and 10 bases stayed unmatched. The chain's CDR3 is CASSSRQGQVDQPQHF. CDR3 coding DNA: TGTGCCAGCAGTTCACGACAGGGGCAGGTGGATCAGCCCCAGCATTTT.